The rows below give T cell receptor beta chains drawn from one sample of a study of shared clonotypes between healthy human individuals. Method: immunoSEQ multiplex PCR; TCRdb's copy keeps in-frame clones and lacks some. The data show some 1.5 million clones, roughly 96% seen once. Sequencing input: naive CD4+ T cells sorted from blood. The receptor source for this set is a young man in good health. The CDR3 runs from the conserved cysteine through the conserved F or W. A D gene is named only where the DNA matches it firmly. Rows give clone size only sometimes, using once, few, many, or a class for an expanded clone.

V gene: TRBV5-4; J gene: TRBJ2-1; D gene: .; clone size: .; CDR3 DNA: TGTGCCAGCAGCTTGAGGGATTGGGCCTACAATGAGCAGTTCTTC; CDR3 protein: CASSLRDWAYNEQFF
V gene: TRBV5-7; J gene: TRBJ2-3; D gene: TRBD2; clone size: once; CDR3 DNA: TGTGCCAGCAGCTTGTTAGTCTTGTATCCGCGGGAGGGCACAGATACGCAGTATTTT; CDR3 protein: CASSLLVLYPREGTDTQYF
V gene: TRBV28; J gene: TRBJ1-1; D gene: .; clone size: .; CDR3 DNA: TGTGCCAGCAGTTTAAATGCCGTAATGGGCACTGAAGCTTTCTTT; CDR3 protein: CASSLNAVMGTEAFF
V gene: TRBV28; J gene: TRBJ1-1; D gene: .; clone size: .; CDR3 DNA: TGTGCCAGCAGCCAACAACAGGGAGCGACTTTCTTT; CDR3 protein: CASSQQQGATFF
V gene: TRBV9; J gene: TRBJ2-2; D gene: TRBD1; clone size: .; CDR3 DNA: TGTGCCAGCAGCCTCACCACCGGGACAGTGACATCTCCGGAGCTGTTTTTT; CDR3 protein: CASSLTTGTVTSPELFF
V gene: TRBV5-4; J gene: TRBJ1-3; D gene: .; clone size: once; CDR3 DNA: TGTGCCAGCAGCTTGTGGGAGTCTGGAAACACCATATATTTT; CDR3 protein: CASSLWESGNTIYF
V gene: TRBV10-2; J gene: TRBJ2-4; D gene: TRBD2; clone size: .; CDR3 DNA: TGCGCCAGCAGTAATACGGCTCGAACTAGCGGGAGATCATCGAACATTCAGTACTTC; CDR3 protein: CASSNTARTSGRSSNIQYF
V gene: TRBV19; J gene: TRBJ2-3; D gene: .; clone size: once; CDR3 DNA: TGTGCCAGTAGTATGGCTAGCACAGATACGCAGTATTTT; CDR3 protein: CASSMASTDTQYF
V gene: TRBV29-1; J gene: TRBJ2-2; D gene: TRBD2; clone size: .; CDR3 DNA: TGCAGCGTAGGGCTAGCGGGAGGGACCGGGGAGCTGTTTTTT; CDR3 protein: CSVGLAGGTGELFF
V gene: TRBV5-1; J gene: TRBJ2-1; D gene: TRBD2; clone size: .; CDR3 DNA: TGCGCCAGCAGCCTCCCGGGGAGCGGGGGGGACAATGAGCAGTTCTTC; CDR3 protein: CASSLPGSGGDNEQFF
V gene: TRBV7-9; J gene: TRBJ2-7; D gene: .; clone size: .; CDR3 DNA: TGTGCCAGCTCGCAGGATTACGAGCAGTACTTC; CDR3 protein: CASSQDYEQYF
V gene: TRBV5-1; J gene: TRBJ2-3; D gene: .; clone size: .; CDR3 DNA: TGCGCCAGCCGCACAAGTGGATTATTGGGGGATACGCAGTATTTT; CDR3 protein: CASRTSGLLGDTQYF
V gene: TRBV10-1; J gene: TRBJ2-7; D gene: TRBD1; clone size: .; CDR3 DNA: TGCGCCAGCAGCGGGACAGGGACCGCCTACGAGCAGTACTTC; CDR3 protein: CASSGTGTAYEQYF
V gene: TRBV4-3; J gene: TRBJ1-5; D gene: TRBD1; clone size: .; CDR3 DNA: TGCGCCAGCAGCCACCTACCGGGACAGCATAATCAGCCCCAGCATTTT; CDR3 protein: CASSHLPGQHNQPQHF
V gene: TRBV9; J gene: TRBJ1-1; D gene: .; clone size: .; CDR3 DNA: TGTGCCTCTTCCTCCGGGCTGAAGGCTTTCTTT; CDR3 protein: CASSSGLKAFF
V gene: TRBV15; J gene: TRBJ1-5; D gene: .; clone size: .; CDR3 DNA: TGTGCCACCAGCAGAGAAGGAGGCAATCAGCCCCAGCATTTT; CDR3 protein: CATSREGGNQPQHF
V gene: TRBV18; J gene: TRBJ2-3; D gene: TRBD2; clone size: .; CDR3 DNA: TGTGCCAGCTCGCCGGGACTAGCGGGCACAGATACGCAGTATTTT; CDR3 protein: CASSPGLAGTDTQYF
V gene: TRBV5-1; J gene: TRBJ2-7; D gene: TRBD2; clone size: once; CDR3 DNA: TGCGCCAGCAGCTTAAGCCCCCCGACTGCCGGGGGGTACGAGCAGTACTTC; CDR3 protein: CASSLSPPTAGGYEQYF
V gene: TRBV6-6; J gene: TRBJ2-7; D gene: TRBD1; clone size: .; CDR3 DNA: TGTGCCAGCAACCAGGAGGGGACAGGGGGGTTCGAGCAGTACTTC; CDR3 protein: CASNQEGTGGFEQYF
V gene: TRBV9; J gene: TRBJ2-2; D gene: .; clone size: .; CDR3 DNA: TGTGCCAGCAGAAGAACAGAGCTGAACACCGGGGAGCTGTTTTTT; CDR3 protein: CASRRTELNTGELFF
V gene: TRBV28; J gene: TRBJ1-5; D gene: .; clone size: .; CDR3 DNA: TGTGCCAGCAGTGCGCCGGGGGCGGGCAATCAGCCCCAGCATTTT; CDR3 protein: CASSAPGAGNQPQHF
V gene: TRBV28; J gene: TRBJ1-5; D gene: TRBD1; clone size: .; CDR3 DNA: TGTGCCAGCAGTCCCGTCGGGGACAGGGGTCAGCCCCAGCATTTT; CDR3 protein: CASSPVGDRGQPQHF
V gene: TRBV18; J gene: TRBJ2-5; D gene: .; clone size: .; CDR3 DNA: TGTGCCAGCTCACCCCCGAACGGAGAGACCCAGTACTTC; CDR3 protein: CASSPPNGETQYF
V gene: TRBV4-1; J gene: TRBJ2-1; D gene: TRBD2; clone size: .; CDR3 DNA: TGCGCCAGCAGCCAAGAGAGCGGGAGGGCCCTCAATGAGCAGTTCTTC; CDR3 protein: CASSQESGRALNEQFF
V gene: TRBV5-1; J gene: TRBJ2-7; D gene: .; clone size: .; CDR3 DNA: TGCGCCAGCAGCTTGTCACTAGTAGGCGAGCAGTACTTC; CDR3 protein: CASSLSLVGEQYF
V gene: TRBV5-4; J gene: TRBJ2-5; D gene: .; clone size: once; CDR3 DNA: TGTGCCAGCAGCTCGGACCCTTTGTCCCAAGAGACCCAGTACTTC; CDR3 protein: CASSSDPLSQETQYF
V gene: TRBV7-9; J gene: TRBJ2-5; D gene: .; clone size: .; CDR3 DNA: TGTGCCAGCAGCGAACGGCTACCGGCGTCAGGAGAGACCCAGTACTTC; CDR3 protein: CASSERLPASGETQYF
V gene: TRBV5-8; J gene: TRBJ1-5; D gene: .; clone size: once; CDR3 DNA: TGTGCCAGCAGCCAAAGAAAAGACGGTCCCCAGCATTTT; CDR3 protein: CASSQRKDGPQHF
V gene: TRBV5-1; J gene: TRBJ2-2; D gene: .; clone size: once; CDR3 DNA: TGCGCCAGCAGCTTGGGGGGAAAATTTGAAAACACCGGGGAGCTGTTTTTT; CDR3 protein: CASSLGGKFENTGELFF
V gene: TRBV29-1; J gene: TRBJ2-3; D gene: TRBD1; clone size: .; CDR3 DNA: TGCAGCGATATACAGGGGGGTAGCACAGATACGCAGTATTTT; CDR3 protein: CSDIQGGSTDTQYF
V gene: TRBV6-1; J gene: TRBJ1-2; D gene: TRBD1; clone size: .; CDR3 DNA: TGTGCCAGCAGTGCTGAGGACAGGGGGGTCTATGGCTACACCTTC; CDR3 protein: CASSAEDRGVYGYTF
V gene: TRBV5-5; J gene: TRBJ1-3; D gene: .; clone size: .; CDR3 DNA: TGTGCCAGCAGCCTAAAGTGGGGGGCTTACGGAAACACCATATATTTT; CDR3 protein: CASSLKWGAYGNTIYF
V gene: TRBV9; J gene: TRBJ1-2; D gene: .; clone size: .; CDR3 DNA: TGTGCCAGCAGCGTAGACGGACGTTATGGCTACACCTTC; CDR3 protein: CASSVDGRYGYTF
V gene: TRBV7-2; J gene: TRBJ2-7; D gene: TRBD2; clone size: .; CDR3 DNA: TGTGCCAGCAGCTTATCGAGCGGGAGGGCCGCCGAGCAGTACTTC; CDR3 protein: CASSLSSGRAAEQYF
V gene: TRBV5-1; J gene: TRBJ1-4; D gene: .; clone size: .; CDR3 DNA: TGCGCCAGCAGCTCGGACTCAACTAATGAAAAACTGTTTTTT; CDR3 protein: CASSSDSTNEKLFF
V gene: TRBV5-6; J gene: TRBJ2-5; D gene: .; clone size: once; CDR3 DNA: TGTGCCAGCAGCTTCAGGTCCAAAGAGACCCAGTACTTC; CDR3 protein: CASSFRSKETQYF
V gene: TRBV28; J gene: TRBJ2-7; D gene: TRBD1; clone size: .; CDR3 DNA: TGTGCCAGCAGGGACAGGTTTCCTTCCGTCTACGAGCAGTACTTC; CDR3 protein: CASRDRFPSVYEQYF